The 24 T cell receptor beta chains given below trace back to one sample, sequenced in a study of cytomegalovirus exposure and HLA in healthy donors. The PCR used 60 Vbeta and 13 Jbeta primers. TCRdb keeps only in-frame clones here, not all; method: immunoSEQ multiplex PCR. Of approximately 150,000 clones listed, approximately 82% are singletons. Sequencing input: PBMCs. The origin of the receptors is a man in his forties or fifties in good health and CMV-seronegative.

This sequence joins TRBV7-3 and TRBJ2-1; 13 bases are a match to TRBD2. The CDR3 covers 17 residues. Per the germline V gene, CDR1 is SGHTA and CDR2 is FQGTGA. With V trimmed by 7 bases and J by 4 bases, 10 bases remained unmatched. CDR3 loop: CASIPGGLAGRYNEQFF. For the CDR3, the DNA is TGTGCCAGCATCCCAGGGGGACTAGCGGGGAGATACAATGAGCAGTTCTTC.

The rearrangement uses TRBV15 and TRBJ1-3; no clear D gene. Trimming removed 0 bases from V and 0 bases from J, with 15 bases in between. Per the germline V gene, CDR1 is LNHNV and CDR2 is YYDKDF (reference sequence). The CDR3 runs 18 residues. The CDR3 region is CATSRDQSRGSSGNTIYF. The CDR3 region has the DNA TGTGCCACCAGCAGAGATCAGTCGCGGGGATCCTCTGGAAACACCATATATTTT. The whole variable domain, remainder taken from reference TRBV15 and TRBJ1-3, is DAMVIQNPRYQVTQFGKPVTLSCSQTLNHNVMYWYQQKSSQAPKLLFHYYDKDFNNEADTPDNFQSRRPNTSFCFLDIRSPGLGDTAMYLCATSRDQSRGSSGNTIYFGEGSWLTVV.

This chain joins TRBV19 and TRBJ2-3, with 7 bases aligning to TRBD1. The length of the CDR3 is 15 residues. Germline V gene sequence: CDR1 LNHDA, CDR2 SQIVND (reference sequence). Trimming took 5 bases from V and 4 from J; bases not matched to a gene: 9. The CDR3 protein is CASSPRGTVPDTQYF. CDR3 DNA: TGTGCCAGTAGTCCCAGGGGGACAGTGCCAGATACGCAGTATTTT.

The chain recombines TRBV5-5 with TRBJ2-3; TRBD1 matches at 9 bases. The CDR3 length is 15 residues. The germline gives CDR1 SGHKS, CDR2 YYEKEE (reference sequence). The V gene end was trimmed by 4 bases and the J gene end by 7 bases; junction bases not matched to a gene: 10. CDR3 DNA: TGTGCCAGCAGCCCGGGACAGGGTTTGATTAATACGCAGTATTTT. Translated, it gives CASSPGQGLINTQYF.

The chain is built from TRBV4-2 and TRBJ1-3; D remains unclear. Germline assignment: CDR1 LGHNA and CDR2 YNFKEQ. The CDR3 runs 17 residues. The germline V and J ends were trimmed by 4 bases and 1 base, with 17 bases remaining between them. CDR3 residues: CASSPSAGLLSGNTIYF. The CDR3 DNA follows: TGTGCCAGCAGCCCCTCTGCAGGTCTGTTATCTGGAAACACCATATATTTT.

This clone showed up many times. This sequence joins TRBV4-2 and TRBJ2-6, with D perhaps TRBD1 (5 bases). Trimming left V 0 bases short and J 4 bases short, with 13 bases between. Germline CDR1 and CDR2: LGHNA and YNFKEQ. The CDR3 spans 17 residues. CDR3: CASSQDGWTFGANVLTF. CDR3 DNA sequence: TGTGCCAGCAGCCAAGATGGTTGGACATTCGGGGCCAACGTCCTGACTTTC.

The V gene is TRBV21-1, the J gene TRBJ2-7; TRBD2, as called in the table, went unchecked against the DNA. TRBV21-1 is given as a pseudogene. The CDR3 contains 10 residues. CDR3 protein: CASAGWEQYF. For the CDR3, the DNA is TGTGCCAGCGCGGGGTGGGAGCAGTACTTC.

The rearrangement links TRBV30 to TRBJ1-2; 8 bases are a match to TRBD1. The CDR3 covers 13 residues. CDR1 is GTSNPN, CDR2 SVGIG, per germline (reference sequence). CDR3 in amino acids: CAIDRGRNYGYTF. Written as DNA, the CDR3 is TGTGCTATCGACAGGGGCCGCAACTATGGCTACACCTTC.

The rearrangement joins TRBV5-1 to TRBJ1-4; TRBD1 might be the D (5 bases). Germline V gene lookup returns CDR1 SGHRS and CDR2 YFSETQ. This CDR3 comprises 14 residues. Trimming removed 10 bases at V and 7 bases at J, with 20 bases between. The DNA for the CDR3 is TGCGCCCTCGGTGGGCAGGGATCAGGTGAAAAACTGTTTTTT. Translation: CALGGQGSGEKLFF. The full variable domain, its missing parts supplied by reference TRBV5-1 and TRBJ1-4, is KAGVTQTPRYLIKTRGQQVTLSCSPISGHRSVSWYQQTPGQGLQFLFEYFSETQRNKGNFPGRFSGRQFSNSRSEMNVSTLELGDSALYLCALGGQGSGEKLFFGSGTQLSVL.

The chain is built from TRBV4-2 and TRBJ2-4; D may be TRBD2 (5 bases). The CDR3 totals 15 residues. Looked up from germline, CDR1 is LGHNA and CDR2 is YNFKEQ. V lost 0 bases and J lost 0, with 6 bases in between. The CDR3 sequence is CASSQERVAKNIQYF. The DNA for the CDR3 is TGTGCCAGCAGCCAAGAGAGGGTAGCCAAAAACATTCAGTACTTC.

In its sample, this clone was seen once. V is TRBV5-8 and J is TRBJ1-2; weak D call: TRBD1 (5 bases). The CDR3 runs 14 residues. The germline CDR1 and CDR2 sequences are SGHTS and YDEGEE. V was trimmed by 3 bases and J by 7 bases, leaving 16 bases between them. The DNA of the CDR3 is TGTGCCAGCAGCTCCAGGGTATACGGGGGTGGCTACACCTTC. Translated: CASSSRVYGGGYTF.

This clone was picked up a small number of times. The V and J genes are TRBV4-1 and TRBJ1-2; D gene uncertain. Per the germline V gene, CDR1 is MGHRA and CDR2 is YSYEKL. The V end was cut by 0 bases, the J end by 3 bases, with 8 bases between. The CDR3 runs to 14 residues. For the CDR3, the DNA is TGCGCCAGCAGCCAAGATTGGCGGTACTATGGCTACACCTTC. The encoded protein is CASSQDWRYYGYTF.

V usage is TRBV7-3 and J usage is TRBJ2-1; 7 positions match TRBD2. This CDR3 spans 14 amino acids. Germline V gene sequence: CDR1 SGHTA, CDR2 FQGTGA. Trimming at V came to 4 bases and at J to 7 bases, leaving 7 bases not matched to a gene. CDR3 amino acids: CASSWEGHGNEQFF. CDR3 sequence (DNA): TGTGCCAGCAGCTGGGAGGGGCATGGGAATGAGCAGTTCTTC.

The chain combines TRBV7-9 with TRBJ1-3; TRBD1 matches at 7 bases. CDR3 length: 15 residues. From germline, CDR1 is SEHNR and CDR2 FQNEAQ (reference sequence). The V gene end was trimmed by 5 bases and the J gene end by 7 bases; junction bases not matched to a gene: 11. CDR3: CASSNEARGSNTIYF. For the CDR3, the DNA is TGTGCCAGCAGCAACGAGGCCAGGGGGAGTAACACCATATATTTT.

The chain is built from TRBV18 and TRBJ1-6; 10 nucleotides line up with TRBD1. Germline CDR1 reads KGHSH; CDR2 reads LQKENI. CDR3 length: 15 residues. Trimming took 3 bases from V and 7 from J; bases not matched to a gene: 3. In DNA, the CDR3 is TGTGCCAGCTCACCGGGACAGGGGTGGAATTCACCCCTCCACTTT. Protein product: CASSPGQGWNSPLHF.

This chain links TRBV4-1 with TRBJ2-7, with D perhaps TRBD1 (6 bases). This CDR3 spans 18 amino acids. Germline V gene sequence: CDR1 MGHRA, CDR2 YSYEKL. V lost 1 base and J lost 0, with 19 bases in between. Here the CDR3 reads CASSQVPLRQASSYEQYF. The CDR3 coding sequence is TGCGCCAGCAGCCAAGTTCCCCTCAGACAGGCGAGCTCCTACGAGCAGTACTTC.

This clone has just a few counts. The CDR3: CASSYQTSGGTDTQYF. The CDR3, as DNA: TGCGCCAGCAGCTATCAGACTAGCGGGGGCACAGATACGCAGTATTTT. The chain recombines TRBV5-1 with TRBJ2-3, with 11 bases that match TRBD2. The CDR3 spans 16 residues. The germline CDR1 and CDR2 sequences are SGHRS and YFSETQ. The V and J ends lost 3 bases and 1 base, in that order; junction bases with no gene match: 4.

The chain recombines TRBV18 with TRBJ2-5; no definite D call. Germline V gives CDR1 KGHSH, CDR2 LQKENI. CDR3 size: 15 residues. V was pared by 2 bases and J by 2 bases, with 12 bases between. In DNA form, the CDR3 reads TGTGCCAGCTCACCATCTACAGCACCACAAGAGACCCAGTACTTC. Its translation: CASSPSTAPQETQYF.

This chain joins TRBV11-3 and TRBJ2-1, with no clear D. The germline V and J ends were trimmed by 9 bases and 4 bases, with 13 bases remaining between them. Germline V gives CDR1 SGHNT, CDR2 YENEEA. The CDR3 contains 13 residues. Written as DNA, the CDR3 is TGTGCCAGTAGTTCCGGTCCATACAATGAGCAGTTCTTC. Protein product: CASSSGPYNEQFF.

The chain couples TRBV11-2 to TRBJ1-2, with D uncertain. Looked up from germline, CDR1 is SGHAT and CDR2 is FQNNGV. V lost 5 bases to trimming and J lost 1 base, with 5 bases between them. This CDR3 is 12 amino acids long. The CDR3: CASSRDNYGYTF. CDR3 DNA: TGTGCCAGCAGCCGGGATAACTATGGCTACACCTTC.

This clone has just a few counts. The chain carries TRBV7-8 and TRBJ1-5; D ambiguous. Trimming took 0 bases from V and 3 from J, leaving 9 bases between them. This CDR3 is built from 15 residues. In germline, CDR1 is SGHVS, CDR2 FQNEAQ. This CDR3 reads CASSLARTDNQPQHF. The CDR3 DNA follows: TGTGCCAGCAGCTTAGCCAGAACAGACAATCAGCCCCAGCATTTT.

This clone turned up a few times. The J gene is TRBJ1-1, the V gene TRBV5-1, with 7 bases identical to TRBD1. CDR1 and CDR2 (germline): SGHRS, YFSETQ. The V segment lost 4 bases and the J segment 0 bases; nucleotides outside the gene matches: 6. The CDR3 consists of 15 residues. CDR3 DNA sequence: TGCGCCAGCAGCACCCGACAGGGCCTGAACACTGAAGCTTTCTTT. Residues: CASSTRQGLNTEAFF.

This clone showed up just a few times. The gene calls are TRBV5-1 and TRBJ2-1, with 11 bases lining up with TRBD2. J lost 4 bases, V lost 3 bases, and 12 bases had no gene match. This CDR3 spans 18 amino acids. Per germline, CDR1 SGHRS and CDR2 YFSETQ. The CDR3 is CASSSPKTSGDSYNEQFF. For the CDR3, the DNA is TGCGCCAGCAGCTCCCCGAAGACTAGCGGGGATTCATACAATGAGCAGTTCTTC.

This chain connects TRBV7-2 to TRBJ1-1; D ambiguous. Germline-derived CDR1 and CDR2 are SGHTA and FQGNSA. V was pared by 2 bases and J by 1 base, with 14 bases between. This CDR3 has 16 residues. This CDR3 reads CASSLLGGRANTEAFF. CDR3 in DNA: TGTGCCAGCAGCTTATTAGGTGGGAGGGCGAACACTGAAGCTTTCTTT.